Listed below are T cell receptor beta chains from one sample, sequenced in a study of blood T cells in healthy people across ages. TCRdb re-analysed the 5' RACE reads in MiXCR, keeping a single row per CDR3 protein. The sample records over a million distinct CDR3 sequences, 59% being singletons. The sample comprised blood. The receptors derive from a young man in good health. Both conserved end residues are part of each CDR3. Fields, in order: D gene, J gene, clone size, V gene, CDR3 DNA, CDR3 protein. A D gene is named only where the DNA matches it firmly. Size is stated for part of the rows, as once, few or many counts, or as a class when the clone is expanded.

D gene: NA
J gene: TRBJ2-3
clone size: NA
V gene: TRBV29-1
CDR3 DNA: TGCAGCGGAACAATAGCGGCGACGACATGGGATACGCAGTATTTT
CDR3 protein: CSGTIAATTWDTQYF

D gene: TRBD2
J gene: TRBJ2-7
clone size: NA
V gene: TRBV10-3
CDR3 DNA: TGTGCCATCAGTGATCCCGGGACTAGCGGGGAGCAGTACTTC
CDR3 protein: CAISDPGTSGEQYF

D gene: TRBD1
J gene: TRBJ1-4
clone size: NA
V gene: TRBV4-3
CDR3 DNA: TGCGCCAGCAGCCAAGGAAAACAGGGGAGTGGTGAAAAACTGTTTTTT
CDR3 protein: CASSQGKQGSGEKLFF

D gene: NA
J gene: TRBJ1-1
clone size: NA
V gene: TRBV7-9
CDR3 DNA: TGTGCCAGCAGCGAAGTACAGGTGAACACTGAAGCTTTCTTT
CDR3 protein: CASSEVQVNTEAFF

D gene: NA
J gene: TRBJ2-1
clone size: NA
V gene: TRBV12-3/TRBV12-4
CDR3 DNA: TGTGCCAGCAGTTTAGTCCAAACCAGCGGCTCCTACAATGAGCAGTTCTTC
CDR3 protein: CASSLVQTSGSYNEQFF

D gene: NA
J gene: TRBJ1-5
clone size: once
V gene: TRBV28
CDR3 DNA: TGTGCCAGCAGCGGGTGGGGGCAGCCCCAGCATTTT
CDR3 protein: CASSGWGQPQHF

D gene: TRBD1
J gene: TRBJ2-7
clone size: NA
V gene: TRBV12-3/TRBV12-4
CDR3 DNA: TGTGCCAGCAGTTTAGCCCCGGGACAGGGGAGAATCTACGAGCAGTACTTC
CDR3 protein: CASSLAPGQGRIYEQYF

D gene: TRBD1
J gene: TRBJ2-5
clone size: NA
V gene: TRBV6-2/TRBV6-3
CDR3 DNA: TGTGCCAGCTATGGGACAGGCTACCAAGAGACCCAGTACTTC
CDR3 protein: CASYGTGYQETQYF

D gene: NA
J gene: TRBJ2-7
clone size: NA
V gene: TRBV27
CDR3 DNA: TGTGCCAGCAGTTTGGCCGCTCCGGACCCCTACGAGCAGTACTTC
CDR3 protein: CASSLAAPDPYEQYF

D gene: NA
J gene: TRBJ2-1
clone size: NA
V gene: TRBV28
CDR3 DNA: TGTGCCAGCAGTTGGGGCTATAAGGGGAGGAATGAGCAGTTCTTC
CDR3 protein: CASSWGYKGRNEQFF

D gene: NA
J gene: TRBJ1-1
clone size: NA
V gene: TRBV4-1
CDR3 DNA: TGCGCCAGCAGCCAAGATTTAGGAAGAGAGGGTCTGAACACTGAAGCTTTCTTT
CDR3 protein: CASSQDLGREGLNTEAFF

D gene: NA
J gene: TRBJ1-1
clone size: NA
V gene: TRBV7-9
CDR3 DNA: TGTGCCAGCATTATCAGCGGGGGGAGGGGAGGCACTGAAGCTTTCTTT
CDR3 protein: CASIISGGRGGTEAFF

D gene: TRBD1
J gene: TRBJ2-7
clone size: few
V gene: TRBV5-1
CDR3 DNA: TGCGCCAGCAGCAGAGGGACAGGGGCCTACGAGCAGTACTTC
CDR3 protein: CASSRGTGAYEQYF

D gene: NA
J gene: TRBJ2-1
clone size: NA
V gene: TRBV29-1
CDR3 DNA: TGCAGCGTTCAAAGCGGGCTCTCCTACAATGAGCAGTTCTTC
CDR3 protein: CSVQSGLSYNEQFF

D gene: TRBD2
J gene: TRBJ2-3
clone size: NA
V gene: TRBV15
CDR3 DNA: TGTGCCACCAGTCCTTTCACTAGCGGGGCTAGCACAGATACGCAGTATTTT
CDR3 protein: CATSPFTSGASTDTQYF

D gene: TRBD2
J gene: TRBJ2-7
clone size: few
V gene: TRBV4-3
CDR3 DNA: TGCGCCAGCAGCCAAGCTACTAGCGGGGTGTACGAGCAGTACTTC
CDR3 protein: CASSQATSGVYEQYF

D gene: NA
J gene: TRBJ1-5
clone size: NA
V gene: TRBV4-1
CDR3 DNA: TGCGCCAGCAGCCCCCGACAGATAAGCAATCAGCCCCAGCATTTT
CDR3 protein: CASSPRQISNQPQHF

D gene: NA
J gene: TRBJ1-5
clone size: once
V gene: TRBV7-9
CDR3 DNA: TGTGCCAGCAGCTCTGAGGTATATCGGACCCAGCATTTT
CDR3 protein: CASSSEVYRTQHF

D gene: NA
J gene: TRBJ1-1
clone size: few
V gene: TRBV24-1
CDR3 DNA: TGTGCCACCAGTGGTCCCGGTTCGGGCACTGAAGCTTTCTTT
CDR3 protein: CATSGPGSGTEAFF

D gene: NA
J gene: TRBJ1-5
clone size: NA
V gene: TRBV6-2/TRBV6-3
CDR3 DNA: TGTGCCAGCAGTTCCAGGTCCGGTTCAAGCAATCAGCCCCAGCATTTT
CDR3 protein: CASSSRSGSSNQPQHF

D gene: NA
J gene: TRBJ2-5
clone size: NA
V gene: TRBV9
CDR3 DNA: TGTGCCAGCAGCGTAGGAGGGGGGGCAAAAGAGACCCAGTACTTC
CDR3 protein: CASSVGGGAKETQYF

D gene: TRBD2
J gene: TRBJ2-7
clone size: NA
V gene: TRBV6-2/TRBV6-3
CDR3 DNA: TGTGCCAGCAGTTTCACCGGGACTAGCGATTACGAGCAGTACTTC
CDR3 protein: CASSFTGTSDYEQYF

D gene: TRBD1
J gene: TRBJ2-1
clone size: NA
V gene: TRBV5-1
CDR3 DNA: TGCGCCAGCAGCGATAGACAGGGGTACAATGAGCAGTTCTTC
CDR3 protein: CASSDRQGYNEQFF

D gene: TRBD2
J gene: TRBJ2-1
clone size: NA
V gene: TRBV7-2
CDR3 DNA: TGTGCCAGCAGCGGTTTAGCGGGCCCGAGCTCCTACAATGAGCAGTTCTTC
CDR3 protein: CASSGLAGPSSYNEQFF

D gene: NA
J gene: TRBJ2-3
clone size: few
V gene: TRBV12-3/TRBV12-4
CDR3 DNA: TGTGCCAGCAGTTCCAAAACCAACACAGATACGCAGTATTTT
CDR3 protein: CASSSKTNTDTQYF

D gene: TRBD1
J gene: TRBJ2-3
clone size: NA
V gene: TRBV5-1
CDR3 DNA: TGCGCCAGCAGCGAGGGACAGGGGTGGAGAGATACGCAGTATTTT
CDR3 protein: CASSEGQGWRDTQYF

D gene: TRBD2
J gene: TRBJ2-5
clone size: NA
V gene: TRBV7-2
CDR3 DNA: TGTGCCAGCAGCTTAGTCCCCCTCCGGATCGCGGGGGTTTCAGAGACCCAGTACTTC
CDR3 protein: CASSLVPLRIAGVSETQYF

D gene: NA
J gene: TRBJ2-7
clone size: few
V gene: TRBV7-9
CDR3 DNA: TGTGCCAGCAGCTTAGCGCCGAGCGGGGAGCAGTACTTC
CDR3 protein: CASSLAPSGEQYF

D gene: NA
J gene: TRBJ2-5
clone size: NA
V gene: TRBV4-1
CDR3 DNA: TGCGCCAGCAGCCCCGGCCGGCGGGTTGGGACCCAGTACTTC
CDR3 protein: CASSPGRRVGTQYF

D gene: TRBD2
J gene: TRBJ2-7
clone size: NA
V gene: TRBV9
CDR3 DNA: TGTGCCAGCAGCGTAGAGGCTAGCGGGGGGTCCTACGAGCAGTACTTC
CDR3 protein: CASSVEASGGSYEQYF

D gene: NA
J gene: TRBJ2-7
clone size: NA
V gene: TRBV29-1
CDR3 DNA: TGCAGCGTTTCCCTACAGACAGCTTCCTACGAGCAGTACTTC
CDR3 protein: CSVSLQTASYEQYF

D gene: TRBD1
J gene: TRBJ2-5
clone size: NA
V gene: TRBV20-1
CDR3 DNA: TGCAGTGCTAGAGAGAGGACAGACAGGGGGACCCAGTACTTC
CDR3 protein: CSARERTDRGTQYF

D gene: TRBD2
J gene: TRBJ2-4
clone size: few
V gene: TRBV4-2
CDR3 DNA: TGTGCCAGCAGCCGACCCTCAACTAGCGGGGGGGCGGCGATTCAGTACTTC
CDR3 protein: CASSRPSTSGGAAIQYF

D gene: TRBD1
J gene: TRBJ1-4
clone size: NA
V gene: TRBV4-1
CDR3 DNA: TGCGCCAGCAGCCAAAGCCCGGCGGGACAGGGAAGGACTAATGAAAAACTGTTTTTT
CDR3 protein: CASSQSPAGQGRTNEKLFF

D gene: NA
J gene: TRBJ1-2
clone size: NA
V gene: TRBV18
CDR3 DNA: TGTGCCAGCGCTACCCAAAATTATCGGCGGGACCGAAGAAATGGCTACACCTTC
CDR3 protein: CASATQNYRRDRRNGYTF

D gene: NA
J gene: TRBJ2-3
clone size: NA
V gene: TRBV12-3/TRBV12-4
CDR3 DNA: TGTGCCAGCAGTTTATCGGGATTGGCGCAGTATTTT
CDR3 protein: CASSLSGLAQYF

D gene: TRBD2
J gene: TRBJ2-3
clone size: NA
V gene: TRBV20-1
CDR3 DNA: TGCAGTGCCCCCTGGGCGGGGGGGCCAGGAGATACGCAGTATTTT
CDR3 protein: CSAPWAGGPGDTQYF

D gene: TRBD1
J gene: TRBJ1-2
clone size: few
V gene: TRBV14
CDR3 DNA: TGTGCCAGCAGCCCGCAGGGGGGCTATGGCTACACCTTC
CDR3 protein: CASSPQGGYGYTF

D gene: NA
J gene: TRBJ2-7
clone size: NA
V gene: TRBV4-2
CDR3 DNA: TGTGCCAGCAGCCCCGGACGGGGGGCCCACAATGAGCAGTACTTC
CDR3 protein: CASSPGRGAHNEQYF

D gene: TRBD1
J gene: TRBJ2-1
clone size: once
V gene: TRBV4-2
CDR3 DNA: TGTGCCAGCAGCCAAGAGCAGGGGGCGCCTGAGCAGTTCTTC
CDR3 protein: CASSQEQGAPEQFF

D gene: TRBD2
J gene: TRBJ2-5
clone size: NA
V gene: TRBV27
CDR3 DNA: TGTGCCAGCAGTTGGGCTAGCGGGGGGTACAATGAGCAGTACTTC
CDR3 protein: CASSWASGGYNEQYF

D gene: TRBD1
J gene: TRBJ1-6
clone size: once
V gene: TRBV4-2
CDR3 DNA: TGTGCCAGCAGCCAAGATCCGGGACAGGGAGGGTACTATAATTCACCCCTCCACTTT
CDR3 protein: CASSQDPGQGGYYNSPLHF

D gene: NA
J gene: TRBJ2-3
clone size: few
V gene: TRBV5-5
CDR3 DNA: TGTGCCAGCAGCCCCCCCCCCACAGATACGCAGTATTTT
CDR3 protein: CASSPPPTDTQYF

D gene: TRBD1
J gene: TRBJ1-2
clone size: few
V gene: TRBV14
CDR3 DNA: TGTGCCAGCAGCAGTACAGGGGGCAGCTATGGCTACACCTTC
CDR3 protein: CASSSTGGSYGYTF

D gene: NA
J gene: TRBJ1-4
clone size: NA
V gene: TRBV6-6
CDR3 DNA: TGTGCCAGCAGTTACTCAAACAGGGTAACTAATGAAAAACTGTTTTTT
CDR3 protein: CASSYSNRVTNEKLFF

D gene: NA
J gene: TRBJ1-2
clone size: NA
V gene: TRBV11-2
CDR3 DNA: TGTGCCAGCAGCCCCTTGGAGGCCGGACTGCCGGGGCTGGAGTATTATGGCTACACCTTC
CDR3 protein: CASSPLEAGLPGLEYYGYTF

D gene: TRBD1
J gene: TRBJ2-5
clone size: NA
V gene: TRBV9
CDR3 DNA: TGTGCCAGCAGCGTTGGGACAGGGATTGGGGAGACCCAGTACTTC
CDR3 protein: CASSVGTGIGETQYF

D gene: NA
J gene: TRBJ2-7
clone size: NA
V gene: TRBV20-1
CDR3 DNA: TGCAGTGGTTCCGGGAGTAACCCCAACGAGCAGTACTTC
CDR3 protein: CSGSGSNPNEQYF

D gene: NA
J gene: TRBJ2-3
clone size: NA
V gene: TRBV11-2
CDR3 DNA: TGTGCCGGCAGCTTGGTCGAGATAGGGAACAGATACACAGATACGCAGTATTTT
CDR3 protein: CAGSLVEIGNRYTDTQYF

D gene: NA
J gene: TRBJ2-1
clone size: NA
V gene: TRBV12-3/TRBV12-4
CDR3 DNA: TGTGCCAGTACGGACGTCGACTGGATGGATGAGCAGTTCTTC
CDR3 protein: CASTDVDWMDEQFF

D gene: NA
J gene: TRBJ1-2
clone size: few
V gene: TRBV29-1
CDR3 DNA: TGCAGCGTTGGTAGAGAGATGGGCGGCTACACCTTC
CDR3 protein: CSVGREMGGYTF

D gene: NA
J gene: TRBJ1-2
clone size: few
V gene: TRBV13
CDR3 DNA: TGTGCCAGCAGCTTAGGGGGGCCGTCGGGAGGCTACACCTTC
CDR3 protein: CASSLGGPSGGYTF

D gene: NA
J gene: TRBJ1-6
clone size: NA
V gene: TRBV5-1
CDR3 DNA: TGCGCCAGCAGCTTATCCCAGGCCTCCTATAATTCACCCCTCCACTTT
CDR3 protein: CASSLSQASYNSPLHF